These 20 T cell receptor beta chains share one sample of origin, sequenced in a study of shared clonotypes between healthy human individuals (dated by TCRdb to about 2020). The protocol used for the library was the immunoSEQ multiplex PCR assay. TCRdb took this table from immuneACCESS and kept in-frame rearrangements with V and J called. Such tables lack part of the clones; where checked against another copy, unresolved V genes explain under half of the gap, and the rest is unexplained. Within this sample are some 2,100,000 clones, with roughly 91% of them counted one time only. The ten largest clonotypes hold over 1.5% of the sample. CD8 naive samples consisted of CD45RO-negative cells that were positively selected for CCR7, yielding a CD45RA+CCR7+ population without TemRA cells. The sample was naive CD8+ T cells from PBMCs. This specimen's cell subset or site label, per the study, means: CD45RA+CCR7+. The receptors come from a man younger than 30 in good health. Some clones in this sample may be carry-over from other donors' samples.

This chain uses TRBV2 with TRBJ2-3; 7 bases map to TRBD2. J lost 1 base, V lost 0 bases, and 4 bases had no gene match. CDR3 length: 16 residues. Germline CDR1 SNHLY, CDR2 FYNNEI. The DNA of the CDR3 is TGTGCCAGCAGTGAAGCGCTGGCGGGAGGCACAGATACGCAGTATTTT. Translation gives CASSEALAGGTDTQYF.

The V gene is TRBV27, the J gene TRBJ1-5; D possibly corresponds to TRBD1 (5 bases). Germline CDR1 is MNHEY and CDR2 is SMNVEV (reference sequence). The CDR3 sequence is 19 residues long. V shed 4 bases and J shed 1 base, with 23 bases lying between them. DNA of the CDR3: TGTGCCAGCAGTTCGAACGGGACGCCAAAGGCCTTAAGCAATCAGCCCCAGCATTTT. This codes for CASSSNGTPKALSNQPQHF.

V gene TRBV27 combines with J gene TRBJ2-3; D is unresolved. CDR3 length: 13 residues. Trimming pared 4 bases from V and 5 bases from J, leaving 10 bases between. CDR1 is MNHEY, CDR2 SMNVEV, per germline (reference sequence). In nucleotides, the CDR3 is TGTGCCAGCAGTTCATCACGGCGAGATACGCAGTATTTT. This translates into CASSSSRRDTQYF.

The chain is built from TRBV7-2 and TRBJ2-7; 7 nucleotides align to TRBD1. V lost 5 bases to trimming and J lost 3 bases; unmatched junction nucleotides: 7. CDR3 size: 14 residues. The germline V gene encodes CDR1 SGHTA and CDR2 FQGNSA. CDR3 in amino acids: CASSNRDRRYEQYF. Here the CDR3 DNA reads TGTGCCAGCAGCAACCGGGACAGACGCTACGAGCAGTACTTC. Complete variable domain (other parts from reference TRBV7-2 and TRBJ2-7): GAGVSQSPSNKVTEKGKDVELRCDPISGHTALYWYRQSLGQGLEFLIYFQGNSAPDKSGLPSDRFSAERTGGSVSTLTIQRTQQEDSAVYLCASSNRDRRYEQYFGPGTRLTVT.

The V gene is TRBV15, the J gene TRBJ1-2; no clear D. Between the trimmed V and J ends, which lost 5 bases and 4 bases, there was a span of 20 bases. CDR1 LNHNV and CDR2 YYDKDF come from the germline V gene (reference sequence). The CDR3 is made up of 16 amino acids. The CDR3 loop reads CATSPRLEGPTYGYTF. In DNA, the CDR3 is TGTGCCACCAGCCCCCGTTTGGAGGGTCCGACCTATGGCTACACCTTC.

This clone was observed once. J is TRBJ2-1 and V is TRBV4-3, with D possibly being TRBD2 (6 bases). The CDR3 loop spans 14 amino acids. Trimming stripped 5 bases from V and 5 bases from J, with 13 bases between. Germline values: CDR1 LGHNA, CDR2 YSLEER. CDR3 region: CASSKRTGDNEQFF. The CDR3 coding sequence is TGCGCCAGCAGCAAAAGGACGGGGGACAATGAGCAGTTCTTC.

This chain links TRBV27 with TRBJ2-7; D unclear. Germline assignment: CDR1 MNHEY and CDR2 SMNVEV (reference sequence). V gave up 0 bases and J gave up 3 bases, with 9 bases separating them. This CDR3 is built from 14 residues. CDR3 nucleotides: TGTGCCAGCAGTTTATCCTTAAATATCTACGAGCAGTACTTC. Its protein product is CASSLSLNIYEQYF.

This clone has a single count. Mismatch with germline at one junction end may stem from a read error. V is TRBV7-9 and J is TRBJ2-3, with 10 bases aligning to TRBD2. The CDR3 sequence is 14 residues long. Per the germline V gene, CDR1 is SEHNR and CDR2 is FQNEAQ (reference sequence). CDR3 region: CASSLAGEVDTQYF. CDR3 sequence (DNA): TGTGCCAGCAGCCTAGCGGGAGAGGTAGATACGCAGTATTTT.

The chain couples TRBV4-1 to TRBJ2-2; maybe TRBD1 (6 bases). Germline-derived CDR1 and CDR2 are MGHRA and YSYEKL. V was trimmed by 4 bases and J by 7 bases, leaving 16 bases between them. The CDR3 has 15 residues. The CDR3, as DNA: TGCGCCAGCAGCCCCCGGGACAAGTTAGGCGGGGAGCTGTTTTTT. Translating it yields CASSPRDKLGGELFF.

V and J are TRBV9 and TRBJ2-6, with D perhaps assigned TRBD1 or TRBD2 (5 bases each). CDR3 length: 15 residues. Germline V lookup: CDR1 SGDLS, CDR2 YYNGEE. The ends were cut back, 0 bases at V and 11 bases at J, with 15 bases in the middle. The CDR3 DNA reads as TGTGCCAGCAGCGTAGCCGGGACCCCCTCCCACGTCCTGACTTTC. This translates into CASSVAGTPSHVLTF.

The chain is built from TRBV7-8 and TRBJ1-2; 7 bases align to TRBD1. Germline lookup yields CDR1 SGHVS and CDR2 FQNEAQ. V shed 3 bases and J 8 bases; nucleotides not matched to a gene: 12. The CDR3 consists of 15 residues. The CDR3 loop is CASSFGTEWQVGYTF. The CDR3 nucleotides read TGTGCCAGCAGCTTCGGGACAGAGTGGCAGGTCGGCTACACCTTC.

The chain has TRBV7-9 and TRBJ2-7; possibly TRBD2 for D (5 bases). The CDR3 is 13 residues long. Germline V gene data show CDR1 as SEHNR and CDR2 as FQNEAQ (reference sequence). The germline V and J ends were trimmed by 6 bases and 7 bases, with 16 bases remaining between them. CDR3 DNA sequence: TGTGCCAGCAGACCAGCTCCCACGGGGGAGCAGTACTTC. Encoded protein: CASRPAPTGEQYF.

This clone was detected a few times. Additional DNA sequences in this sample encode the identical CDR3. The chain recombines TRBV13 with TRBJ1-1, with D perhaps matching TRBD1 (5 bases). Germline values: CDR1 PRHDT, CDR2 FYEKMQ (reference sequence). V was trimmed by 0 bases and J by 5 bases, leaving 10 bases between them. There are 14 residues in the CDR3. DNA for the CDR3: TGTGCCAGCAGCTTAGGCCGGGGGAGTACTGAAGCTTTCTTT. Its protein product is CASSLGRGSTEAFF.

V gene TRBV7-3 combines with J gene TRBJ2-3; possibly TRBD2 for D (6 bases). This CDR3 has 15 amino acids. Germline loops: CDR1 SGHTA, CDR2 FQGTGA. V gave up 5 bases and J gave up 2 bases, with 14 bases separating them. In DNA, the CDR3 is TGTGCCAGCAGCGACCGGGACTCTTCCACAGATACGCAGTATTTT. It yields the protein CASSDRDSSTDTQYF. Full variable domain (outside the CDR3, taken from reference TRBV7-3 and TRBJ2-3): GAGVSQTPSNKVTEKGKYVELRCDPISGHTALYWYRQSLGQGPEFLIYFQGTGAADDSGLPNDRFFAVRPEGSVSTLKIQRTERGDSAVYLCASSDRDSSTDTQYFGPGTRLTVL.

This clone was seen just once. The V and J genes are TRBV29-1 and TRBJ2-3; 12 nucleotides agree with TRBD1. The CDR3 has 13 amino acids. The ends lost 6 bases at V and 5 bases at J; junction bases unmatched: 3. The germline CDR1 and CDR2 sequences are SQVTM and ANQGSEA. CDR3 residues: CSVRDRGQDTQYF. As DNA, the CDR3 is TGCAGCGTGCGGGACAGGGGGCAAGATACGCAGTATTTT.

V usage is TRBV9 and J usage is TRBJ1-5, with D possibly being TRBD1 (5 bases). V was cut by 3 bases and J by 6 bases, with 16 bases left in between. This CDR3 region has 15 residues. The germline gives CDR1 SGDLS, CDR2 YYNGEE. The CDR3 spells CASSADSGGGQPQHF. CDR3 coding DNA: TGTGCCAGCAGCGCAGACAGCGGGGGAGGTCAGCCCCAGCATTTT.

J is TRBJ2-7 and V is TRBV5-1, with TRBD1 identical over 7 bases. J gave up 3 bases and V 3 bases, and 9 bases lay outside the gene matches. This CDR3 has 15 residues. Germline V gives CDR1 SGHRS, CDR2 YFSETQ. The chain's CDR3 is CASSSRQGQYYEQYF. CDR3 DNA: TGCGCCAGCAGCTCTAGACAGGGTCAGTACTACGAGCAGTACTTC.

The chain couples TRBV5-4 to TRBJ2-2; 8 positions agree with TRBD2. Germline CDR1 and CDR2: SGHNT and YYREEE (reference sequence). The junction had 12 bases not matched to a gene; V was cut back by 4 bases and J by 7 bases. The CDR3 loop spans 16 amino acids. The CDR3 coding sequence is TGTGCCAGCAGCATAGCGGGGAGGACGGTAGGCGGGGAGCTGTTTTTT. This encodes CASSIAGRTVGGELFF.

This rearrangement joins TRBV14 to TRBJ2-7; 7 nucleotides align to TRBD1. Unmatched junction bases numbered 10, after V lost 1 base and J lost 1 base. The CDR3 runs to 17 residues. CDR1 and CDR2 (germline): SGHDN, FVKESK. The chain's CDR3 is CASSQGGYRGPSYEQYF. CDR3 bases: TGTGCCAGCAGCCAAGGGGGGTACAGGGGCCCTTCCTACGAGCAGTACTTC.

This clone was picked up a small number of times. CDR3: CAWTVDRGTEAFF. CDR3 DNA sequence: TGTGCCTGGACCGTCGACAGGGGAACTGAAGCTTTCTTT. V gene TRBV30 combines with J gene TRBJ1-1; 8 positions agree with TRBD1. Germline assignment: CDR1 GTSNPN and CDR2 SVGIG (reference sequence). The CDR3 length is 13 residues. The V gene end was trimmed by 4 bases and the J gene end by 5 bases; junction bases not matched to a gene: 6. The whole variable domain, remainder taken from reference TRBV30 and TRBJ1-1, is SQTIHQWPATLVQPVGSPLSLECTVEGTSNPNLYWYRQAAGRGLQLLFYSVGIGQISSEVPQNLSASRPQDRQFILSSKKLLLSDSGFYLCAWTVDRGTEAFFGQGTRLTVV.